A single sample gave rise to the 27 T cell receptor beta chains below, sequenced in a study of T cells in narcolepsy. Only in-frame clones appear in the TCRdb table, and some are missing; sequencing was by immunoSEQ multiplex PCR. The sample yields around 19,000 clones, over 80% seen once. Sequencing used memory (CD45RA-) CD4+ T cells from blood. All receptors come from a human donor in good health.

V usage is TRBV6-1 and J usage is TRBJ2-5; 9 bases are a match to TRBD2. CDR1 and CDR2 from the germline V gene are MNHNS and SASEGT. CDR3 size: 16 residues. The ends lost 4 bases at V and 5 bases at J; junction bases unmatched: 11. Here the CDR3 DNA reads TGTGCCAGCAGTGGGGTTAGCGGGAGTCCGTGGGAGACCCAGTACTTC. Protein: CASSGVSGSPWETQYF.

This chain uses TRBV2 with TRBJ2-2, with D possibly being TRBD2 (6 bases). CDR3 length equals 13 residues. Germline V CDR1 and CDR2: SNHLY, FYNNEI. V gave up 4 bases and J gave up 5 bases, with 8 bases separating them. Here the CDR3 DNA reads TGTGCCAGCAGTGTGCGGGGTACCGGGGAGCTGTTTTTT. This sequence encodes CASSVRGTGELFF.

This clone was observed once. This chain connects TRBV6-5 to TRBJ1-1, with 7 nucleotides matching TRBD1. With 5 bases clipped from V and 9 bases from J, the junction kept 6 bases outside the gene matches. CDR1 is MNHEY and CDR2 is SVGAGI in the germline V gene. The CDR3 covers 12 residues. CDR3 residues: CASSGDRVQAFF. CDR3 in DNA: TGTGCCAGCAGTGGCGACAGGGTTCAAGCTTTCTTT.

This clone was counted a single time. The chain has TRBV7-6 and TRBJ2-5, with D hard to call. The CDR3 has 14 residues. From germline, CDR1 is SGHVS and CDR2 FNYEAQ. With 1 base removed from V and 0 bases from J, the gap between germline ends came to 6 bases. Here the CDR3 reads CASSLEQNQETQYF. The CDR3 DNA follows: TGTGCCAGCAGCTTAGAACAGAACCAAGAGACCCAGTACTTC.

The chain links TRBV2 to TRBJ1-5; D possibly corresponds to TRBD1 (6 bases). V lost 1 base and J lost 3, with 13 bases in between. This CDR3 is built from 16 residues. Germline CDR1 SNHLY, CDR2 FYNNEI. The CDR3 is CASSEGQAPLNQPQHF. CDR3 nucleotides: TGTGCCAGCAGTGAAGGACAGGCGCCTCTCAATCAGCCCCAGCATTTT.

This chain joins TRBV7-2 and TRBJ1-2; 7 nucleotides match TRBD1. The trim removed 5 bases at V and 4 bases at J, leaving 13 bases unmatched. Germline-derived CDR1 and CDR2 are SGHTA and FQGNSA. There are 16 residues in the CDR3. CDR3: CASSAAASQGVYGYTF. The CDR3 DNA reads TGTGCCAGCAGCGCGGCCGCCTCCCAGGGGGTCTATGGCTACACCTTC. Supplemented by reference TRBV7-2 and TRBJ1-2, the full variable domain reads GAGVSQSPSNKVTEKGKDVELRCDPISGHTALYWYRQSLGQGLEFLIYFQGNSAPDKSGLPSDRFSAERTGGSVSTLTIQRTQQEDSAVYLCASSAAASQGVYGYTFGSGTRLTVV.

This clone was counted only a few times. The chain combines TRBV19 with TRBJ2-5; D might be TRBD2 (7 bases). The CDR3 is 16 amino acids. Looked up from germline, CDR1 is LNHDA and CDR2 is SQIVND (reference sequence). The V end was cut by 3 bases, the J end by 5 bases, with 19 bases between. CDR3 amino acids: CASSIDGGGQGETQYF. CDR3 in DNA: TGTGCCAGTAGTATCGATGGCGGGGGACAAGGGGAGACCCAGTACTTC.

V gene TRBV19 combines with J gene TRBJ2-7; TRBD1 is a possible D gene (6 bases). Germline assignment: CDR1 LNHDA and CDR2 SQIVND (reference sequence). Trimming shortened V by 4 bases and J by 6 bases, and 16 bases separated the two germline ends. The CDR3 extends over 14 amino acids. The CDR3 loop reads CASSTRQDLSEQYF. As DNA, the CDR3 is TGTGCCAGTAGTACCCGACAGGATCTGAGCGAGCAGTACTTC.

This chain uses TRBV9 with TRBJ2-5, with 8 bases matching TRBD1. The last part of the DNA fits TRBJ2-7 better; the J call may be wrong. The CDR3 extends over 14 amino acids. Germline values: CDR1 SGDLS, CDR2 YYNGEE. The CDR3, as DNA: TGTGCCAGCAGCTGGGGGCAGGGGGCTTACGAGCAGTACTTC. This translates into CASSWGQGAYEQYF.

V gene TRBV6-1 combines with J gene TRBJ2-1; D ambiguous. Germline V gives CDR1 MNHNS, CDR2 SASEGT. Trimming removed 7 bases from V and 4 bases from J, with 11 bases in between. The length of the CDR3 is 13 residues. This CDR3 is CASIRPTYNEQFF. The CDR3 bases are TGTGCCAGCATACGTCCCACTTACAATGAGCAGTTCTTC.

V usage is TRBV5-6 and J usage is TRBJ2-5; TRBD2 is a possible D gene (6 bases). V was shortened by 4 bases and J by 4 bases, with 20 bases between the two germline ends. The V gene's germline CDR1 is SGHDT and CDR2 YYEEEE. The CDR3 extends over 16 amino acids. CDR3 sequence reads: CASSPLGRDSGETQYF. CDR3 nucleotides: TGTGCCAGCAGCCCCCTCGGACGGGACTCAGGAGAGACCCAGTACTTC.

V is TRBV27 and J is TRBJ1-5; TRBD1 matches at 7 bases. CDR1 MNHEY and CDR2 SMNVEV come from the germline V gene (reference sequence). CDR3 length: 14 residues. V lost 5 bases to trimming and J lost 2 bases; unmatched junction nucleotides: 3. This CDR3 is CASSPGTGNQPQHF. The DNA of the CDR3 is TGTGCCAGCAGTCCCGGGACAGGCAATCAGCCCCAGCATTTT.

The gene calls are TRBV19 and TRBJ2-3; D is tentatively TRBD1 or TRBD2 (5 bases each). Germline CDR1 and CDR2: LNHDA and SQIVND (reference sequence). The ends were cut back, 7 bases at V and 0 bases at J, with 11 bases in the middle. The CDR3 contains 14 residues. CDR3 loop: CASKIGGSTDTQYF. CDR3 bases: TGTGCCAGTAAAATTGGGGGTAGCACAGATACGCAGTATTTT.

The chain joins TRBV5-1 to TRBJ1-1, with D uncertain. There are 15 residues in the CDR3. Germline lookup yields CDR1 SGHRS and CDR2 YFSETQ. The V gene lost 0 bases and the J gene lost 4 bases, with 13 bases spanning the gap. The CDR3 DNA follows: TGCGCCAGCAGCTTGGGTAGGGATTCCAGCACTGAAGCTTTCTTT. Amino acid sequence: CASSLGRDSSTEAFF.

Concerning this clone itself: In the same sample, other DNA sequences code for this CDR3. The V and J genes are TRBV29-1 and TRBJ2-5, with TRBD2 identical over 11 bases. This CDR3 is 14 amino acids long. Per the germline V gene, CDR1 is SQVTM and CDR2 is ANQGSEA. With 4 bases clipped from V and 3 bases from J, the junction kept 4 bases outside the gene matches. This CDR3 is CSVGRGLAEETQYF. The CDR3 bases are TGCAGCGTTGGGAGGGGACTAGCGGAAGAGACCCAGTACTTC.

The genes are TRBV19 and TRBJ1-6; 7 bases are a match to TRBD1. In germline, CDR1 is LNHDA, CDR2 SQIVND (reference sequence). Germline trimming cut 2 bases from V and 10 bases from J; bases unmatched to any gene: 11. The CDR3 has 16 amino acids. CDR3 coding DNA: TGTGCCAGTAGTATACGGACAGGCGGTTTAAACTCACCCCTCCACTTT. Encoded protein: CASSIRTGGLNSPLHF.

A word on this clone: Different DNA sequences within this sample yield the same CDR3. The chain uses TRBV11-2 and TRBJ2-2; 7 nucleotides line up with TRBD1. Germline loops: CDR1 SGHAT, CDR2 FQNNGV. CDR3 length: 15 residues. Trimming took 1 base from V and 5 from J; bases not matched to a gene: 4. CDR3 in DNA: TGTGCCAGCAGCTTAGGACAGGGTCCGACCGGGGAGCTGTTTTTT. Its translation is CASSLGQGPTGELFF.

The CDR3 protein is CAWSIPQGDQPQHF. CDR3 coding DNA: TGTGCCTGGAGTATCCCTCAGGGAGATCAGCCCCAGCATTTT. The chain links TRBV30 to TRBJ1-5, with a possible D match to TRBD1 (5 bases). Trimming took off 2 bases at V and 5 bases at J, with 13 bases between the two ends. This CDR3 contains 14 residues. Germline CDR1 reads GTSNPN; CDR2 reads SVGIG (reference sequence).

This chain uses TRBV25-1 with TRBJ2-1; no reliable D call. The CDR3 has 15 residues. Germline V CDR1 and CDR2: MGHDK, SYGVNS. V was cut by 3 bases and J by 5 bases, with 14 bases left in between. CDR3 residues: CASSDSRKANNEQFF. CDR3 nucleotide sequence: TGTGCCAGCAGTGATAGCAGGAAAGCTAACAATGAGCAGTTCTTC.

This clone is a singleton in its sample. The chain carries TRBV28 and TRBJ2-6, with TRBD1 identical over 7 bases. This CDR3 has 15 amino acids. V was pared by 5 bases and J by 4 bases, with 5 bases of the junction left unmatched. CDR1 is MDHEN, CDR2 SYDVKM, per germline. The CDR3 sequence is CASSTTGTGANVLTF. The CDR3 DNA follows: TGTGCCAGCAGTACGACAGGGACGGGGGCCAACGTCCTGACTTTC.

CDR3 region: CASSLLAGTDTQYF. The CDR3 DNA follows: TGTGCCAGCAGCTTGTTAGCGGGCACAGATACGCAGTATTTT. The chain uses TRBV5-5 and TRBJ2-3, with D perhaps TRBD2 (6 bases). The germline CDR1 and CDR2 sequences are SGHKS and YYEKEE (reference sequence). This CDR3 spans 14 amino acids. Trimming pared 1 base from V and 1 base from J, leaving 7 bases between. Filled out from reference TRBV5-5 and TRBJ2-3, the complete variable domain reads DAGVTQSPTHLIKTRGQQVTLRCSPISGHKSVSWYQQVLGQGPQFIFQYYEKEERGRGNFPDRFSARQFPNYSSELNVNALLLGDSALYLCASSLLAGTDTQYFGPGTRLTVL.

This chain joins TRBV6-6 and TRBJ2-7; TRBD1 matches 9 bases. V gave up 6 bases and J gave up 10 bases; unmatched junction bases: 4. The germline V gene encodes CDR1 MNHNY and CDR2 SVGAGI (reference sequence). This CDR3 contains 11 residues. CDR3 bases: TGTGCCAGCAGCCGGGACAGGGTACAGTACTTC. Translation gives CASSRDRVQYF.

CDR3 protein: CAAQLGWETQYF. Here the CDR3 DNA reads TGTGCCGCCCAACTCGGTTGGGAGACCCAGTACTTC. The chain has TRBV6-1 and TRBJ2-5; D is unclear. Trimming cost V 11 bases and J 5 bases, with 15 bases left between them. This CDR3 has 12 amino acids. Per the germline V gene, CDR1 is MNHNS and CDR2 is SASEGT.

This clone was found a few times. V usage is TRBV4-1 and J usage is TRBJ2-7; 9 bases fit TRBD2. V gave up 6 bases and J gave up 7 bases; unmatched junction bases: 13. The germline V gene has CDR1 MGHRA and CDR2 YSYEKL. The length of the CDR3 is 15 residues. CDR3 loop: CASSGTRGRAEEQYF. DNA of the CDR3: TGCGCCAGCAGTGGGACTCGCGGGAGGGCGGAGGAGCAGTACTTC.

This rearrangement joins TRBV7-2 to TRBJ1-5, with D perhaps matching TRBD1 (5 bases). V dropped 5 bases and J dropped 7 bases, with 18 bases sitting between them. Germline V gives CDR1 SGHTA, CDR2 FQGNSA. This CDR3 is built from 15 residues. The CDR3 spells CASSAPGGVQQPQHF. The CDR3 DNA reads TGTGCCAGCAGCGCCCCGGGGGGGGTCCAACAGCCCCAGCATTTT.

The chain uses TRBV9 and TRBJ2-3; 9 nucleotides agree with TRBD2. The CDR3 is 16 amino acids. V gave up 2 bases and J gave up 0 bases; unmatched junction bases: 4. The germline V gene encodes CDR1 SGDLS and CDR2 YYNGEE. DNA for the CDR3: TGTGCCAGCAGCGTCCTAGCGGGGACCAGCACAGATACGCAGTATTTT. The encoded protein is CASSVLAGTSTDTQYF. Using reference TRBV9 and TRBJ2-3 for the parts outside the CDR3, the full variable domain is DSGVTQTPKHLITATGQRVTLRCSPRSGDLSVYWYQQSLDQGLQFLIQYYNGEERAKGNILERFSAQQFPDLHSELNLSSLELGDSALYFCASSVLAGTSTDTQYFGPGTRLTVL.

The chain couples TRBV29-1 to TRBJ2-1, with TRBD1 identical over 8 bases. The CDR3 covers 16 residues. The V gene's germline CDR1 is SQVTM and CDR2 ANQGSEA. J lost 5 bases, V lost 5 bases, and 14 bases had no gene match. CDR3 sequence (DNA): TGCAGCGTTCTCACCGCTGGACAGGGTAGGAACAATGAGCAGTTCTTC. Its translation: CSVLTAGQGRNNEQFF.